These T cell receptor beta chains were read from a single sample in a study of monozygotic twins with inflammatory bowel disease. TCRdb reprocessed the 5' RACE reads and stores each CDR3 protein as one record, lacking DNA. This sample lists 160,000 or so distinct CDR3 sequences; its ten largest clones have 2% to 3%. The source material was blood. These receptors all stem from a human donor with ulcerative colitis or Crohn's disease, or a healthy co-twin of an affected twin (not recorded which). Each CDR3 is given with its conserved first and last residue.

j_gene: TRBJ1-2; v_gene: TRBV9; CDR3aa: CASSRTSNYGYTF
j_gene: TRBJ2-2; v_gene: TRBV7-2; CDR3aa: CASSLAGTSGTGELFF
j_gene: TRBJ1-2; v_gene: TRBV4-2; CDR3aa: CASTNRDSNHGGYTF
j_gene: TRBJ2-1; v_gene: TRBV11-2; CDR3aa: CASSPQSFGGGLGNEQFF
j_gene: TRBJ2-7; v_gene: TRBV19; CDR3aa: CASSPPLRAEQYF
j_gene: TRBJ1-4; v_gene: TRBV12-3/TRBV12-4; CDR3aa: CASSADFTGVRNEKLFF
j_gene: TRBJ2-3; v_gene: TRBV18; CDR3aa: CASSPIQGDTDTQYF
j_gene: TRBJ1-2; v_gene: TRBV20-1; CDR3aa: CSALSGVYGYTF
j_gene: TRBJ2-7; v_gene: TRBV11-2; CDR3aa: CASSRGSPVEQYF
j_gene: TRBJ2-1; v_gene: TRBV4-1; CDR3aa: CASSQVGLAVLDEQFF
j_gene: TRBJ2-5; v_gene: TRBV20-1; CDR3aa: CSAKIAGGNQETQYF
j_gene: TRBJ1-1; v_gene: TRBV6-1; CDR3aa: CASSAPGRSLNTEAFF
j_gene: TRBJ1-1; v_gene: TRBV12-3/TRBV12-4; CDR3aa: CASSFGQNTEAFF
j_gene: TRBJ2-3; v_gene: TRBV5-6; CDR3aa: CASSSTDRVDTQYF
j_gene: TRBJ2-6; v_gene: TRBV6-1; CDR3aa: CASHLSGANVLTF
j_gene: TRBJ1-5; v_gene: TRBV2; CDR3aa: CASQRGNQPQHF
j_gene: TRBJ2-3; v_gene: TRBV11-2; CDR3aa: CASSDINHDSRDTQYF
j_gene: TRBJ2-2; v_gene: TRBV11-2; CDR3aa: CASSYSGSLAGELFF
j_gene: TRBJ2-1; v_gene: TRBV11-3; CDR3aa: CASSLDPPYTYNEQFF
j_gene: TRBJ2-4; v_gene: TRBV11-1; CDR3aa: CASSSDRLAKNIQYF
j_gene: TRBJ1-2; v_gene: TRBV5-1; CDR3aa: CASSLALGTNYGYTF
j_gene: TRBJ2-3; v_gene: TRBV7-2; CDR3aa: CASSPGILPDTDTQYF
j_gene: TRBJ1-5; v_gene: TRBV20-1; CDR3aa: CSAPPGTGIKQPQHF
j_gene: TRBJ2-2; v_gene: TRBV7-3; CDR3aa: CASSLLTRGHTGELFF
j_gene: TRBJ1-3; v_gene: TRBV13; CDR3aa: CASSSTLSSGNTIYF
j_gene: TRBJ1-6; v_gene: TRBV4-1; CDR3aa: CASSQVPRGSYNSPLHF
j_gene: TRBJ2-3; v_gene: TRBV20-1; CDR3aa: CSARIAGSTDTQYF
j_gene: TRBJ1-3; v_gene: TRBV15; CDR3aa: CATSTNPDVRSGNTIYF
j_gene: TRBJ2-7; v_gene: TRBV20-1; CDR3aa: CSARDRQGSGYEQYF
j_gene: TRBJ1-4; v_gene: TRBV4-1; CDR3aa: CASSQPKEKLFF
j_gene: TRBJ2-7; v_gene: TRBV5-1; CDR3aa: CASSPETSPGYEQYF
j_gene: TRBJ1-5; v_gene: TRBV12-3/TRBV12-4; CDR3aa: CASSPSLSNQPQHF
j_gene: TRBJ2-1; v_gene: TRBV9; CDR3aa: CASSLAGGNEQFF
j_gene: TRBJ2-7; v_gene: TRBV5-1; CDR3aa: CASSLKGVSSYEQYF
j_gene: TRBJ2-2; v_gene: TRBV27; CDR3aa: CASSFASGSVDTGELFF
j_gene: TRBJ2-3; v_gene: TRBV4-3; CDR3aa: CASSQDLGLAGDRDTDTQYF
j_gene: TRBJ1-2; v_gene: TRBV7-2; CDR3aa: CASSLASGGYGYTF
j_gene: TRBJ1-3; v_gene: TRBV5-1; CDR3aa: CASSLDPGTYGNTIYF
j_gene: TRBJ2-7; v_gene: TRBV20-1; CDR3aa: CSARGHSGGELSYEQYF
j_gene: TRBJ2-3; v_gene: TRBV9; CDR3aa: CASSAEPSSTDTQYF
j_gene: TRBJ2-2; v_gene: TRBV15; CDR3aa: CATSRDVGSTGELFF